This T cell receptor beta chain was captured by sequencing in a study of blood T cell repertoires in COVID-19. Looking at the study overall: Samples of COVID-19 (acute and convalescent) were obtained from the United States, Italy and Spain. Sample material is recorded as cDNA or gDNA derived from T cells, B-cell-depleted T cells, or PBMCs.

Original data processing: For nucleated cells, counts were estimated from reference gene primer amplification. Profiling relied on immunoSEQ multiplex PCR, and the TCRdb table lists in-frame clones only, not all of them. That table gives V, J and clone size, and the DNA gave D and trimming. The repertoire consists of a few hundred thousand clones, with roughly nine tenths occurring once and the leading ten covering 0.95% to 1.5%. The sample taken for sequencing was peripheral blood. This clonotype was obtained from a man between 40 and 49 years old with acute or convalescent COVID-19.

This chain's CDR3 is CASSPTGLDQPQHF. CDR3 sequence (DNA): TGTGCCAGCTCACCCACAGGGCTGGATCAGCCCCAGCATTTT. V usage is TRBV18 and J usage is TRBJ1-5; TRBD1 might be the D (6 bases). The CDR3 spans 14 residues. Germline V lookup: CDR1 KGHSH, CDR2 LQKENI. With 3 bases removed from V and 5 bases from J, the gap between germline ends came to 11 bases.